The 32 T cell receptor beta chains below all came from one sample that was sequenced in a study of OX40 agonist ivuxolimab in advanced cancers. Method: immunoSEQ multiplex PCR; TCRdb's copy keeps in-frame clones and lacks some. The data contain 70,000 or so clones, approximately 80% of them singletons. Material: CD4+ or CD8+ T cells sorted from blood, obtained in a trial of the OX40 agonist ivuxolimab. These receptors were obtained from an adult with an advanced solid tumor such as melanoma, head and neck, liver or kidney cancer.

The chain couples TRBV7-3 to TRBJ2-2; D is perhaps TRBD2 (6 bases). The CDR3 spans 14 residues. Germline CDR1 is SGHTA and CDR2 is FQGTGA. The V gene lost 6 bases and the J gene lost 4 bases, with 12 bases spanning the gap. The CDR3 nucleotides are TGTGCCAGCAGGGGGGGTGCCAGCACCGGGGAGCTGTTTTTT. This encodes CASRGGASTGELFF.

V usage is TRBV6-6 and J usage is TRBJ2-1, with 8 nucleotides matching TRBD1. The CDR3 runs 13 residues. Germline trimming cut 9 bases from V and 6 bases from J; bases unmatched to any gene: 7. Germline V gene data show CDR1 as MNHNY and CDR2 as SVGAGI (reference sequence). The DNA of the CDR3 is TGTGCCAGTCGTTACACAGGGGGCAATGAGCAGTTCTTC. Translated, it gives CASRYTGGNEQFF.

The chain couples TRBV7-2 to TRBJ2-2; D is perhaps TRBD2 (6 bases). Trimming pared 5 bases from V and 5 bases from J, leaving 21 bases between. Germline V lookup: CDR1 SGHTA, CDR2 FQGNSA. The CDR3 loop spans 17 amino acids. The CDR3 loop is CASSGDEWAGRTGELFF. In DNA form, the CDR3 reads TGTGCCAGCAGCGGAGATGAGTGGGCGGGGCGGACCGGGGAGCTGTTTTTT.

The chain has TRBV2 and TRBJ1-4; 10 nucleotides agree with TRBD1. Per germline, CDR1 SNHLY and CDR2 FYNNEI. There are 16 residues in the CDR3. Trimming at V came to 6 bases and at J to 3 bases, leaving 7 bases not matched to a gene. The CDR3 sequence is CASRKTGGSANEKLFF. The CDR3 DNA reads TGTGCCAGCAGAAAGACAGGGGGCTCTGCTAATGAAAAACTGTTTTTT.

The chain has TRBV9 and TRBJ2-2; D gene uncertain. V lost 4 bases to trimming and J lost 2 bases, with 12 bases between them. This CDR3 is built from 15 residues. Germline V gives CDR1 SGDLS, CDR2 YYNGEE. In DNA, the CDR3 is TGTGCCAGCAGCCAAGGTAACACCAACACCGGGGAGCTGTTTTTT. It codes for CASSQGNTNTGELFF.

The genes are TRBV9 and TRBJ1-5, with D possibly TRBD1 on 5 matching bases. The CDR3 loop spans 16 amino acids. Germline CDR1 reads SGDLS; CDR2 reads YYNGEE. V shed 4 bases and J shed 1 base, with 15 bases lying between them. CDR3 in amino acids: CASSPLDTISNQPQHF. CDR3 in DNA: TGTGCCAGCAGCCCTTTGGACACTATAAGCAATCAGCCCCAGCATTTT.

Concerning this clone: In the same sample, other DNA sequences code for this CDR3. The chain joins TRBV20-1 to TRBJ2-5; D gene ambiguous. Germline V gives CDR1 DFQATT, CDR2 SNEGSKA (reference sequence). The CDR3 covers 10 residues. V lost 2 bases to trimming and J lost 2 bases, with 0 bases between them. CDR3 sequence reads: CSARQETQYF. In DNA, the CDR3 is TGCAGTGCTAGACAAGAGACCCAGTACTTC.

The genes are TRBV7-2 and TRBJ2-2, with 15 bases aligning to TRBD2. Germline values: CDR1 SGHTA, CDR2 FQGNSA. The CDR3 loop spans 18 amino acids. V lost 4 bases and J lost 2; bases outside the gene matches: 5. For the CDR3, the DNA is TGTGCCAGCAGCTCTCCGGGACTAGCGGGGGGAAACACCGGGGAGCTGTTTTTT. It codes for CASSSPGLAGGNTGELFF.

This clone showed up just a few times. This chain connects TRBV19 to TRBJ2-3, with 9 bases identical to TRBD2. The CDR3 is 17 amino acids. Unmatched junction bases numbered 7, after V lost 1 base and J lost 2 bases. The germline gives CDR1 LNHDA, CDR2 SQIVND (reference sequence). CDR3 protein: CASSIGFLAGNTDTQYF. DNA of the CDR3: TGTGCCAGTAGTATAGGGTTCCTAGCGGGGAACACAGATACGCAGTATTTT.

The chain combines TRBV6-5 with TRBJ2-7, with TRBD1 identical over 9 bases. V was clipped by 6 bases and J by 2 bases; unmatched bases: 8. Germline V CDR1 and CDR2: MNHEY, SVGAGI. The CDR3 consists of 15 residues. CDR3 protein: CASRRPGQGAYEQYF. The CDR3 region has the DNA TGTGCCAGCAGACGACCGGGACAGGGCGCCTACGAGCAGTACTTC.

The J gene is TRBJ2-2, the V gene TRBV7-2; a weak D match, TRBD2 (6 bases). Germline V gene sequence: CDR1 SGHTA, CDR2 FQGNSA. The CDR3 is 15 amino acids. V was pared by 5 bases and J by 4 bases, with 14 bases between. The CDR3 DNA follows: TGTGCCAGCAGCCCGGGACTCGGGGGCACCGGGGAGCTGTTTTTT. It is translated as CASSPGLGGTGELFF. Looking up the rest from reference TRBV7-2 and TRBJ2-2 gives the full variable domain: GAGVSQSPSNKVTEKGKDVELRCDPISGHTALYWYRQSLGQGLEFLIYFQGNSAPDKSGLPSDRFSAERTGGSVSTLTIQRTQQEDSAVYLCASSPGLGGTGELFFGEGSRLTVL.

This clone occurred a few times. This chain connects TRBV19 to TRBJ1-5; 9 nucleotides match TRBD1. V lost 6 bases to trimming and J lost 3 bases; unmatched junction nucleotides: 12. Germline CDR1 reads LNHDA; CDR2 reads SQIVND (reference sequence). The CDR3 length is 17 residues. CDR3 in DNA: TGTGCCAGTAGCTTAGGGACAGGGATCCCATACAATCAGCCCCAGCATTTT. Translation: CASSLGTGIPYNQPQHF.

V is TRBV7-3 and J is TRBJ2-7; 9 bases match TRBD1. CDR1 is SGHTA, CDR2 FQGTGA, per germline. Trimming cost V 2 bases and J 4 bases; bases outside gene matches: 6. The CDR3 covers 15 residues. CDR3 region: CASSLLPGQGYEQYF. The CDR3, as DNA: TGTGCCAGCAGCTTATTACCGGGACAGGGTTACGAGCAGTACTTC.

The genes are TRBV19 and TRBJ2-7; 8 bases match TRBD1. This CDR3 is built from 13 residues. CDR1 is LNHDA, CDR2 SQIVND, per germline (reference sequence). V lost 2 bases to trimming and J lost 12 bases; unmatched junction nucleotides: 9. The CDR3 spells CASSIQGQGVTYF. CDR3 nucleotides: TGTGCCAGTAGTATACAAGGACAGGGAGTAACGTACTTC.

This chain links TRBV5-6 with TRBJ1-6; TRBD1 matches at 8 bases. V lost 3 bases, J lost 6 bases, and 8 bases stayed unmatched. CDR1 and CDR2 (germline): SGHDT, YYEEEE. The CDR3 covers 16 residues. In DNA, the CDR3 is TGTGCCAGCAGCTCTACCAGGGGGCTGTTTAATTCACCCCTCCACTTT. Translation gives CASSSTRGLFNSPLHF.

CDR3 residues: CASSRGSPGNTIYF. The CDR3 coding sequence is TGTGCCAGCAGTAGAGGCTCCCCTGGAAACACCATATATTTT. This chain connects TRBV7-2 to TRBJ1-3; D is ambiguous. This CDR3 comprises 14 residues. The V gene's germline CDR1 is SGHTA and CDR2 FQGNSA. V was clipped by 6 bases and J by 2 bases, with 11 bases between them. The entire variable domain, with the rest obtained from reference TRBV7-2 and TRBJ1-3, is as follows: GAGVSQSPSNKVTEKGKDVELRCDPISGHTALYWYRQSLGQGLEFLIYFQGNSAPDKSGLPSDRFSAERTGGSVSTLTIQRTQQEDSAVYLCASSRGSPGNTIYFGEGSWLTVV.

This chain joins TRBV27 and TRBJ2-2; the match to TRBD2 covers 7 bases. CDR1 is MNHEY and CDR2 is SMNVEV in the germline V gene (reference sequence). Germline trimming cut 5 bases from V and 2 bases from J; bases unmatched to any gene: 5. The CDR3 consists of 15 residues. CDR3: CASSPRGLNTGELFF. The CDR3 region has the DNA TGTGCCAGCAGTCCCCGGGGACTAAACACCGGGGAGCTGTTTTTT.

This clone was found once. The chain has TRBV19 and TRBJ1-5; D is unclear. Germline CDR1 reads LNHDA; CDR2 reads SQIVND (reference sequence). V lost 3 bases to trimming and J lost 2 bases, with 11 bases between them. This CDR3 region has 15 residues. DNA for the CDR3: TGTGCCAGTAGTATCCTTTATAGGGGCAATCAGCCCCAGCATTTT. This gives the protein CASSILYRGNQPQHF.

This clone showed up just a few times. This rearrangement joins TRBV9 to TRBJ2-5; 15 nucleotides agree with TRBD2. The germline gives CDR1 SGDLS, CDR2 YYNGEE. V shed 4 bases and J 5 bases; nucleotides not matched to a gene: 9. The CDR3 is made up of 17 amino acids. The CDR3 DNA reads as TGTGCCAGCAGCTCAGGACTAGCGGGGGGGTCCGGGGAGACCCAGTACTTC. This sequence encodes CASSSGLAGGSGETQYF. The full variable domain, with the rest looked up from reference TRBV9 and TRBJ2-5, is DSGVTQTPKHLITATGQRVTLRCSPRSGDLSVYWYQQSLDQGLQFLIQYYNGEERAKGNILERFSAQQFPDLHSELNLSSLELGDSALYFCASSSGLAGGSGETQYFGPGTRLLVL.

CDR3 sequence: CASSRRSSGANVLTF. In nucleotides, the CDR3 is TGTGCCAGCAGCCGACGGTCCTCTGGGGCCAACGTCCTGACTTTC. The V call is TRBV9, the J call TRBJ2-6; D gene uncertain. The ends were cut back, 4 bases at V and 0 bases at J, with 8 bases in the middle. The CDR3 contains 15 residues. In germline, CDR1 is SGDLS, CDR2 YYNGEE.

This clone was seen only once. This sequence joins TRBV2 and TRBJ1-5, with D hard to call. The germline gives CDR1 SNHLY, CDR2 FYNNEI. This CDR3 is built from 13 residues. Trimming left V 8 bases short and J 4 bases short, with 12 bases between. CDR3 DNA sequence: TGTGCCAGCCTGGGCCAGATTAATCAGCCCCAGCATTTT. Protein sequence: CASLGQINQPQHF. Looking up the rest from reference TRBV2 and TRBJ1-5 gives the full variable domain: EPEVTQTPSHQVTQMGQEVILRCVPISNHLYFYWYRQILGQKVEFLVSFYNNEISEKSEIFDDQFSVERPDGSNFTLKIRSTKLEDSAMYFCASLGQINQPQHFGDGTRLSIL.

In this sample, this clone turned up a few times. V usage is TRBV10-3 and J usage is TRBJ2-2, with 9 bases matching TRBD1. The CDR3 length is 15 residues. Germline V gene lookup returns CDR1 ENHRY and CDR2 SYGVKD. With 7 bases clipped from V and 3 bases from J, the junction kept 6 bases outside the gene matches. CDR3: CAITATGGYTGELFF. Written as DNA, the CDR3 is TGTGCCATCACCGCGACAGGGGGGTACACCGGGGAGCTGTTTTTT.

The genes are TRBV2 and TRBJ1-5; D possibly corresponds to TRBD1 (5 bases). The CDR3 has 15 residues. The germline V gene has CDR1 SNHLY and CDR2 FYNNEI. V was cut by 4 bases and J by 3 bases, with 13 bases left in between. Here the CDR3 DNA reads TGTGCCAGCAGTGGACCGAGGGGCTCCAATCAGCCCCAGCATTTT. Amino acids: CASSGPRGSNQPQHF.

The chain employs TRBV7-2 and TRBJ2-7; 10 bases agree with TRBD1. This CDR3 spans 15 amino acids. Trimming at V came to 7 bases and at J to 3 bases, leaving 9 bases not matched to a gene. Per the germline V gene, CDR1 is SGHTA and CDR2 is FQGNSA. The CDR3 here is CASTAGTGVNYEQYF. The CDR3 DNA reads as TGTGCCAGCACGGCCGGGACAGGGGTGAACTACGAGCAGTACTTC.

The CDR3 coding sequence is TGTGCCATCAGTGAGTTCGACAGGGTGAGCGGTTCACCCCTCCACTTT. Translation gives CAISEFDRVSGSPLHF. This rearrangement joins TRBV10-3 to TRBJ1-6; 7 bases agree with TRBD1. CDR3 length equals 16 residues. With 1 base clipped from V and 9 bases from J, the junction kept 9 bases outside the gene matches. The germline V gene encodes CDR1 ENHRY and CDR2 SYGVKD.

This rearrangement joins TRBV6-6 to TRBJ1-2; D is unresolved. Germline CDR1 is MNHNY and CDR2 is SVGAGI (reference sequence). Trimming left V 10 bases short and J 4 bases short, with 13 bases between. This CDR3 region has 12 residues. This CDR3 is CATNTDTYGYTF. Here the CDR3 DNA reads TGTGCCACCAACACAGATACCTATGGCTACACCTTC.

The V call is TRBV18, the J call TRBJ1-1, with D possibly matching TRBD1 (5 bases). The germline V gene has CDR1 KGHSH and CDR2 LQKENI. V was trimmed by 6 bases and J by 1 base, leaving 9 bases between them. The CDR3 contains 13 residues. CDR3 coding DNA: TGTGCCAGCTCGACTACAGGGAACACTGAAGCTTTCTTT. Protein: CASSTTGNTEAFF.

Comment on this clone: An end of the junction differs from the germline gene, which may be a read error. V usage is TRBV6-5 and J usage is TRBJ2-1; D may be TRBD2 (6 bases). The length of the CDR3 is 11 residues. The germline V gene has CDR1 MNHEY and CDR2 SVGAGI. As DNA, the CDR3 is TGTGCCAGCAGTTACCGGGACTTAAGGATCTTC. This sequence encodes CASSYRDLRIF.

This chain links TRBV19 with TRBJ1-5, with D uncertain. The CDR3 runs 13 residues. Germline loops: CDR1 LNHDA, CDR2 SQIVND (reference sequence). With 3 bases removed from V and 4 bases from J, the gap between germline ends came to 7 bases. The CDR3 sequence is CASSIGKNQPQHF. Here the CDR3 DNA reads TGTGCCAGTAGTATCGGGAAAAATCAGCCCCAGCATTTT.

The chain joins TRBV19 to TRBJ2-3; D is unresolved. The CDR3 covers 13 residues. V was cut by 7 bases and J by 2 bases, with 10 bases left in between. CDR1 LNHDA and CDR2 SQIVND come from the germline V gene (reference sequence). CDR3 coding DNA: TGTGCCAGTATAGCAGATAACACAGATACGCAGTATTTT. Its translation: CASIADNTDTQYF.

CDR3 DNA sequence: TGTGCCAGCTCACCCCTTGAACAGGGGCTCTCTGGAAACACCATATATTTT. The encoded protein is CASSPLEQGLSGNTIYF. The chain recombines TRBV18 with TRBJ1-3; 7 bases match TRBD1. CDR1 KGHSH and CDR2 LQKENI come from the germline V gene. This CDR3 has 17 amino acids. The junction had 8 bases not matched to a gene; V was cut back by 3 bases and J by 0 bases. The full variable domain, in which reference TRBV18 and TRBJ1-3 provide the parts outside the CDR3, is NAGVMQNPRHLVRRRGQEARLRCSPMKGHSHVYWYRQLPEEGLKFMVYLQKENIIDESGMPKERFSAEFPKEGPSILRIQQVVRGDSAAYFCASSPLEQGLSGNTIYFGEGSWLTVV.

With respect to this clone: The junction departs from the called germline gene at one end, perhaps through a read error. The sample has other DNA sequences that encode this CDR3 too. The genes are TRBV10-3 and TRBJ1-6; the D gene is possibly TRBD1 (5 bases). This CDR3 region has 16 residues. Germline lookup yields CDR1 ENHRY and CDR2 SYGVKD. The CDR3 sequence is CAISESKGNSNSPLHF. The CDR3 DNA follows: TGCGCCATCAGTGAGTCGAAGGGGAACTCTAATTCACCCCTCCACTTT.